The rows below give T cell receptor beta chains drawn from one sample of a study of T cell responses to AZD1222 COVID-19 vaccine. The assay was immunoSEQ multiplex PCR, and TCRdb's table has in-frame clones only and misses some. This table has 75,000 to 100,000 clones, 85% to 90% appearing once. Sample: peripheral blood, taken on day 0 of AZD1222 vaccination. The receptors here all came from an adult in good health. The CDR3 runs from the conserved cysteine through the conserved F or W. D genes are given only for firm matches. For some rows the clone size is stated as once, few or many, or as a class when expanded; others skip it.

J: TRBJ2-2
V: TRBV11-2
D: NA
size: NA
DNA: TGTGCCAGCAGCTTAGATCCCCTTTCCTACACCGGGGAGCTGTTTTTT
CDR3: CASSLDPLSYTGELFF

J: TRBJ2-3
V: TRBV30
D: NA
size: NA
DNA: TGTGCCTGGAGCCCCAATTTATCAGATACGCAGTATTTT
CDR3: CAWSPNLSDTQYF

J: TRBJ2-7
V: TRBV12-3/TRBV12-4
D: NA
size: NA
DNA: TGTGCCAGCACCCGGGTTATTCACGAGCAGTACTTC
CDR3: CASTRVIHEQYF

J: TRBJ2-1
V: TRBV9
D: TRBD1
size: NA
DNA: TGTGCCAGCAGCTACCTGACAGGGAGCTCCTACAATGAGCAGTTCTTC
CDR3: CASSYLTGSSYNEQFF

J: TRBJ2-2
V: TRBV27
D: NA
size: NA
DNA: TGTGCCAGCAGTTTATACCCCGGGCCCCCAAAGTACACCGGGGAGCTGTTTTTT
CDR3: CASSLYPGPPKYTGELFF

J: TRBJ2-2
V: TRBV29-1
D: NA
size: few
DNA: TGCAGCGCTCTGGTGCAGGTGAACACCGGGGAGCTGTTTTTT
CDR3: CSALVQVNTGELFF

J: TRBJ1-2
V: TRBV14
D: NA
size: NA
DNA: TGTGCCAGCAGCCTCGGGACACGGGACTATGGCTACACCTTC
CDR3: CASSLGTRDYGYTF

J: TRBJ1-1
V: TRBV19
D: NA
size: NA
DNA: TGTGCCAGTCACCAGGGGTTGAGGGCTTTCTTT
CDR3: CASHQGLRAFF

J: TRBJ1-5
V: TRBV4-1
D: TRBD1
size: NA
DNA: TGCGCCAGCAGCCCCCGGACAGGCCAAAATCAGCCCCAGCATTTT
CDR3: CASSPRTGQNQPQHF

J: TRBJ2-6
V: TRBV3-1/TRBV3-2
D: TRBD1
size: NA
DNA: TGTGCCAGCAGCCACGCCCCCGGACAGGGGGCGCTCCCTGGGGCCAACGTCCTGACTTTC
CDR3: CASSHAPGQGALPGANVLTF

J: TRBJ1-1
V: TRBV12-3/TRBV12-4
D: NA
size: NA
DNA: TGTGCCAGCACTCGGACGATTGAAGCTTTCTTT
CDR3: CASTRTIEAFF

J: TRBJ1-2
V: TRBV18
D: TRBD1
size: NA
DNA: TGTGCCAGCTCACCACAAGGACAGGGTGATGGCTACACCTTC
CDR3: CASSPQGQGDGYTF

J: TRBJ1-1
V: TRBV10-3
D: NA
size: NA
DNA: TGTGCCATCAGCATCGAGGAGGGGGGGAGCACTGAAGCTTTCTTT
CDR3: CAISIEEGGSTEAFF

J: TRBJ2-7
V: TRBV10-3
D: TRBD1
size: NA
DNA: TGTGCCATCGGAGTGGGACAGGGAACCTACGAGCAGTACTTC
CDR3: CAIGVGQGTYEQYF

J: TRBJ2-7
V: TRBV5-1
D: NA
size: NA
DNA: TGCGCCAGCAGCTCTCAGGGTTACGAGCAGTACTTC
CDR3: CASSSQGYEQYF

J: TRBJ2-2
V: TRBV28
D: TRBD1
size: NA
DNA: TGTGCCAGCAACCCCTCGGGGACAGGGAGGGCCGGGGAGCTGTTTTTT
CDR3: CASNPSGTGRAGELFF

J: TRBJ2-7
V: TRBV6-5
D: NA
size: NA
DNA: TGTGCCAGCCGGGTTCAGGGAAGCTCCTACGAGCAGTACTTC
CDR3: CASRVQGSSYEQYF

J: TRBJ1-2
V: TRBV6-6
D: NA
size: NA
DNA: TGTGCCAGCAGTAATCCGGGGGGCGATGGCTACACCTTC
CDR3: CASSNPGGDGYTF

J: TRBJ2-2
V: TRBV11-2
D: NA
size: few
DNA: TGTGCCAGCAGCCCAAGGGACGGCGGGGAGCTGTTTTTT
CDR3: CASSPRDGGELFF

J: TRBJ1-3
V: TRBV18
D: NA
size: once
DNA: TGTGCCAGCTCACCTCCCGGGACAAGTCCTGGAAACACCATATATTTT
CDR3: CASSPPGTSPGNTIYF

J: TRBJ2-1
V: TRBV24-1
D: TRBD2
size: NA
DNA: TGTGCCACCAGTGATTCCCGGGGCTCCGGGGGGGTTAATCGGGGTGAGCAGTTCTTC
CDR3: CATSDSRGSGGVNRGEQFF

J: TRBJ1-3
V: TRBV3-1/TRBV3-2
D: NA
size: few
DNA: TGTGCCAGCAGCCAAGAAGGTGTCGGGGCTGGAAACACCATATATTTT
CDR3: CASSQEGVGAGNTIYF

J: TRBJ2-6
V: TRBV5-4
D: TRBD1
size: NA
DNA: TGTGCCAGCAGCACTCCCGGACAGGGAGCTCTTGGGGCCAACGTCCTGACTTTC
CDR3: CASSTPGQGALGANVLTF

J: TRBJ1-6
V: TRBV28
D: NA
size: few
DNA: TGTGCCAGTGAGGGACTCCTCAACCTGGGTAATTCACCCCTCCACTTT
CDR3: CASEGLLNLGNSPLHF

J: TRBJ2-7
V: TRBV5-1
D: NA
size: NA
DNA: TGCGCCAGCAGCCCCCTCCCCCAACCGGCCGTCCACGAGCAGTACTTC
CDR3: CASSPLPQPAVHEQYF

J: TRBJ1-5
V: TRBV19
D: NA
size: NA
DNA: TGTGCCAGTAGTACGGGAGGGATACCGAATCAGCCCCAGCATTTT
CDR3: CASSTGGIPNQPQHF

J: TRBJ1-6
V: TRBV11-2
D: NA
size: NA
DNA: TGTGCCAGCAGCTTAGGCCAGCAGAGCTCCTATAATTCACCCCTCCACTTT
CDR3: CASSLGQQSSYNSPLHF

J: TRBJ1-2
V: TRBV2
D: TRBD1
size: NA
DNA: TGTGCCAGCAACCAACAGGGGGCCTATGGCTACACCTTC
CDR3: CASNQQGAYGYTF

J: TRBJ2-6
V: TRBV19
D: NA
size: NA
DNA: TGTGCCAGTAGTATGGGGGACATCTCTGGGGCCAACGTCCTGACTTTC
CDR3: CASSMGDISGANVLTF